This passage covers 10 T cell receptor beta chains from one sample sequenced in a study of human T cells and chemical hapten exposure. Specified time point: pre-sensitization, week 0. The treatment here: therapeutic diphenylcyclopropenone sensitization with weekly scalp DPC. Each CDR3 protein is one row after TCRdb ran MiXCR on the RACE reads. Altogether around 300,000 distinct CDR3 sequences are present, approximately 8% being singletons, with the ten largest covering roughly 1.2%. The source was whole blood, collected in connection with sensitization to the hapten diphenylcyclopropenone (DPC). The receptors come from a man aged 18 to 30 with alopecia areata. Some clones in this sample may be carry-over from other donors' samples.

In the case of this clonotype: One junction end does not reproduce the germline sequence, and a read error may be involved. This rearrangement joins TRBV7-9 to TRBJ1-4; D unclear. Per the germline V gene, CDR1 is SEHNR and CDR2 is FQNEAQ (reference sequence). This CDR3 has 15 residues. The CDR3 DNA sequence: TGTGTCAGCAGCTTCGGTTACTCAACTAATGAAAAACTGTTTTTT. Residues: CVSSFGYSTNEKLFF.

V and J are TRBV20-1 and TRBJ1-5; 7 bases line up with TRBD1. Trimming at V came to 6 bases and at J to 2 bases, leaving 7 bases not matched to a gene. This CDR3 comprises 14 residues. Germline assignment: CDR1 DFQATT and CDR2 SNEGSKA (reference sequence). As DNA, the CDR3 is TGCAGTGCCTGTACAGGGGTAGGCAATCAGCCCCAGCATTTT. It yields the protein CSACTGVGNQPQHF.

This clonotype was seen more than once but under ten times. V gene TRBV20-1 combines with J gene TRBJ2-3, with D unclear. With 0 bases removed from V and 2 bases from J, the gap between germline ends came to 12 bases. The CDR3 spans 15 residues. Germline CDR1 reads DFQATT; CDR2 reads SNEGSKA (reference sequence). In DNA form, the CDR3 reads TGCAGTGCTAGAGATTACCGATCCTACACAGATACGCAGTATTTT. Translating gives CSARDYRSYTDTQYF.

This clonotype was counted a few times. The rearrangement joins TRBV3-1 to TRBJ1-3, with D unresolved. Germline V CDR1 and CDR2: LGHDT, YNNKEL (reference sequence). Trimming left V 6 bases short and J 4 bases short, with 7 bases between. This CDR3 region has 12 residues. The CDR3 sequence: CASSPTGNTIYF. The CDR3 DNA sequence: TGTGCCAGCAGTCCCACAGGAAACACCATATATTTT.

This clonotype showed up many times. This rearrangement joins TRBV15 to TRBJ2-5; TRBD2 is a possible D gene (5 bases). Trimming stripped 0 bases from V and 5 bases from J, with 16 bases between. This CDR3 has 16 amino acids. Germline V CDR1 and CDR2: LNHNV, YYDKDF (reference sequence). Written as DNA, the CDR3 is TGTGCCACCAGCAGAGATGACTTAGCCGGGATGGAGACCCAGTACTTC. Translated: CATSRDDLAGMETQYF.

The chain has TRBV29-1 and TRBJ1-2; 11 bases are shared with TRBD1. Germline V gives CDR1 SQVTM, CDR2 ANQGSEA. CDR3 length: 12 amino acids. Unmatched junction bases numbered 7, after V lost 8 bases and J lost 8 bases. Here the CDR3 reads CSTRTGGYGYTF. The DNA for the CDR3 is TGCAGCACCAGGACAGGGGGCTACGGCTACACCTTC. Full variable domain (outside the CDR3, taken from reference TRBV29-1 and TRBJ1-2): SAVISQKPSRDICQRGTSLTIQCQVDSQVTMMFWYRQQPGQSLTLIATANQGSEATYESGFVIDKFPISRPNLTFSTLTVSNMSPEDSSIYLCSTRTGGYGYTFGSGTRLTVV.

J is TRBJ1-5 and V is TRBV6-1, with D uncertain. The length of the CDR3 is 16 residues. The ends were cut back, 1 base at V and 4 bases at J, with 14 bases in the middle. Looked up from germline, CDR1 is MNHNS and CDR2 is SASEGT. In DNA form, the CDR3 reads TGTGCCAGCAGTGAAGTGTCCGTCGGGGTTAATCAGCCCCAGCATTTT. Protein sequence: CASSEVSVGVNQPQHF.

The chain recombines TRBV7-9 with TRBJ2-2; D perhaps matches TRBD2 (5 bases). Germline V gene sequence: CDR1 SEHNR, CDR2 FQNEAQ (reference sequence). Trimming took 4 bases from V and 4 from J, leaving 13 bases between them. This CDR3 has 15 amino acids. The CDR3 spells CASSWRGRVTGELFF. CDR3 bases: TGTGCCAGCAGCTGGAGAGGGAGAGTCACCGGGGAGCTGTTTTTT.

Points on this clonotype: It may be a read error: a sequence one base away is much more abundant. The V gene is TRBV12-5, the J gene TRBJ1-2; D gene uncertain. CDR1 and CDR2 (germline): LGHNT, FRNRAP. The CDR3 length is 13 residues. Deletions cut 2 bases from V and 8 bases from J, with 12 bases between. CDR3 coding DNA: TGTGCTAGTGGTTTGCAATACAAGGAAGGCTACACCTTC. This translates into CASGLQYKEGYTF.

CDR3 loop: CASSQQSGSYEQYF. In DNA form, the CDR3 reads TGCGCCAGCAGCCAACAGTCAGGCTCCTACGAGCAGTACTTC. The chain recombines TRBV4-3 with TRBJ2-7; no clear D gene. The CDR3 extends over 14 amino acids. Germline CDR1 reads LGHNA; CDR2 reads YSLEER. V gave up 2 bases and J gave up 0 bases, with 8 bases separating them.